Below are 29 T cell receptor beta chains sequenced from a single sample in a study of molecular identifiers for immune sequencing clone quantification. A single record per CDR3 protein comes from TCRdb applying MiXCR to the PCR reads. The sample has around 480,000 distinct CDR3 sequences; about 25% are singletons. Sequenced sample: naive CD8+ T cells from blood, with Jurkat cell RNA spiked in. Subset denoted: FACS-sorted CD8+CD4-CCR7+CD45RA+ naive T cells. The receptors stem from a human donor in good health. Some libraries in this study had Jurkat cell RNA spiked in.

This clonotype was counted a few times. The genes are TRBV14 and TRBJ2-7; the D gene is possibly TRBD1 (5 bases). The V end lost 2 bases, the J end lost 2 bases, and 13 bases lay between the germline ends. The CDR3 extends over 15 amino acids. The germline V gene has CDR1 SGHDN and CDR2 FVKESK. The CDR3 DNA follows: TGTGCCAGCAGCCAATACGGAGCAGGGCCCTACGAGCAGTACTTC. Its translation is CASSQYGAGPYEQYF. Complete variable domain (other parts from reference TRBV14 and TRBJ2-7): EAGVTQFPSHSVIEKGQTVTLRCDPISGHDNLYWYRRVMGKEIKFLLHFVKESKQDESGMPNNRFLAERTGGTYSTLKVQPAELEDSGVYFCASSQYGAGPYEQYFGPGTRLTVT.

This clonotype was seen ten or more times. The rearrangement joins TRBV28 to TRBJ1-1, with 10 bases identical to TRBD1. The CDR3 extends over 17 amino acids. Losses at the gene ends were 2 bases for V and 0 bases for J; bases not matched to a gene: 6. CDR1 is MDHEN and CDR2 is SYDVKM in the germline V gene. CDR3 region: CASSLRWDRGLNTEAFF. CDR3 DNA sequence: TGTGCCAGCAGTTTAAGGTGGGACAGGGGACTGAACACTGAAGCTTTCTTT.

Details on this clonotype: At one end the junction does not follow the germline gene, possibly because of a read error. The chain joins TRBV24-1 to TRBJ2-2, with D possibly TRBD2 on 6 matching bases. In germline, CDR1 is KGHDR, CDR2 SFDVKD. This CDR3 is 13 amino acids long. In DNA, the CDR3 is TGTGCCACCAGTGATTTAGGAATCGGGGGGCTGTTTTTT. Translation gives CATSDLGIGGLFF.

The chain combines TRBV2 with TRBJ2-7; TRBD1 is a possible D gene (5 bases). Trimming took off 8 bases at V and 6 bases at J, with 23 bases between the two ends. Germline-derived CDR1 and CDR2 are SNHLY and FYNNEI. CDR3 size: 15 residues. The CDR3 DNA reads as TGTGCCAGCTACGACAGTAGCTCTAATCTACCCGAGCAGTACTTC. Protein product: CASYDSSSNLPEQYF.

About this clonotype itself: A junction boundary mismatches the germline segment, possibly from a read error. V gene TRBV7-9 combines with J gene TRBJ2-1, with D hard to call. CDR3 length equals 14 residues. CDR1 is SEHNR, CDR2 FQNEAQ, per germline (reference sequence). For the CDR3, the DNA is TGTGCCAGCAAGGAGTATAGCTCCTGCAATGAGCAGTTCTTC. It is translated as CASKEYSSCNEQFF. Together with reference TRBV7-9 and TRBJ2-1, the CDR3 gives the full variable domain: DTGVSQNPRHKITKRGQNVTFRCDPISEHNRLYWYRQTLGQGPEFLTYFQNEAQLEKSRLLSDRFSAERPKGSFSTLEIQRTEQGDSAMYLCASKEYSSCNEQFFGPGTRLTVL.

Of note for this clonotype: A clone one base away is much larger, so this may be a read error. V gene TRBV4-3 combines with J gene TRBJ1-4; unclear D gene. Trimming removed 1 base from V and 6 bases from J, with 3 bases in between. The CDR3 is made up of 12 amino acids. Germline V gene data show CDR1 as LGHNA and CDR2 as YSLEER. The CDR3 reads CASSQGYEKLFF. CDR3 DNA: TGCGCCAGCAGCCAAGGTTATGAAAAACTGTTTTTT.

There are many counts of this clonotype. The chain links TRBV14 to TRBJ2-7, with D uncertain. Trimming took 1 base from V and 2 from J, leaving 6 bases between them. Germline V gives CDR1 SGHDN, CDR2 FVKESK. The CDR3 extends over 13 amino acids. CDR3 coding DNA: TGTGCCAGCAGCCAAGGCGGCCCCTACGAGCAGTACTTC. Its protein product is CASSQGGPYEQYF.

This chain joins TRBV4-1 and TRBJ1-1; perhaps TRBD1 as D (5 bases). The ends were cut back, 3 bases at V and 0 bases at J, with 11 bases in the middle. This CDR3 region has 15 residues. Germline-derived CDR1 and CDR2 are MGHRA and YSYEKL. CDR3 coding DNA: TGCGCCAGCAGCCACACGGGGGGGTTGAACACTGAAGCTTTCTTT. Translating gives CASSHTGGLNTEAFF.

In this sample, this clonotype turned up a few times. The V and J genes are TRBV12-3 or TRBV12-4 and TRBJ2-1; D gene uncertain. The CDR3 has 15 amino acids. V was cut by 3 bases and J by 10 bases, with 19 bases left in between. CDR3 region: CASSLVVGRGPEQFF. The CDR3 region has the DNA TGTGCCAGCAGTTTGGTAGTAGGGCGTGGACCGGAGCAGTTCTTC.

This rearrangement joins TRBV6-5 to TRBJ2-3, with TRBD2 matching 15 bases. The CDR3 consists of 19 residues. Per the germline V gene, CDR1 is MNHEY and CDR2 is SVGAGI. V gave up 0 bases and J gave up 3 bases; unmatched junction bases: 7. CDR3 sequence (DNA): TGTGCCAGCAGTTACTCCGGACTAGCGGGAGGGCCTAGTACAGATACGCAGTATTTT. Translation gives CASSYSGLAGGPSTDTQYF.

Comments on this clonotype: It may be a read error: a sequence one base away is much more abundant. The conserved phenylalanine or tryptophan normally closing the CDR3 is absent here, so this likely arose from a read error. This chain uses TRBV12-3 or TRBV12-4 with TRBJ1-2, with 7 bases fitting TRBD1. The CDR3 totals 14 residues. After removal of 6 bases from V and 2 bases from J, the junction contained 6 bases not matched to a gene. CDR3 sequence (DNA): TGTGCCAGCAGCTGGACAGGCCCCAACTATGGCTACACCTCC. This encodes CASSWTGPNYGYTS.

This clonotype was observed a few times. The rearrangement joins TRBV23-1 to TRBJ2-7, with 7 bases that match TRBD2. TRBV23-1 is given ORF status, its function remaining uncertain. The length of the CDR3 is 14 residues. J was trimmed by 3 bases and V by 6 bases; bases with no gene match: 8. This chain's CDR3 is CASSHRTRLYEQYF. CDR3 nucleotide sequence: TGCGCCAGCAGCCATAGGACTAGACTCTACGAGCAGTACTTC.

This clonotype was seen ten or more times. The chain has TRBV28 and TRBJ2-3; D is uncertain. With 1 base removed from V and 5 bases from J, the gap between germline ends came to 7 bases. Germline CDR1 is MDHEN and CDR2 is SYDVKM. The CDR3 length is 13 residues. The CDR3 is CASSLFREDTQYF. The CDR3 DNA sequence: TGTGCCAGCAGTTTATTCCGAGAAGATACGCAGTATTTT. Drawing the rest from reference TRBV28 and TRBJ2-3, the complete variable domain is DVKVTQSSRYLVKRTGEKVFLECVQDMDHENMFWYRQDPGLGLRLIYFSYDVKMKEKGDIPEGYSVSREKKERFSLILESASTNQTSMYLCASSLFREDTQYFGPGTRLTVL.

A remark on this clonotype: Possible read error: a much larger clone is one base away. The CDR3 DNA reads as TGTGCCAGCAGGATCAGACCTTCTCAAGAGACCCAGAACTTC. Residues: CASRIRPSQETQNF. The chain recombines TRBV21-1 with TRBJ2-5. TRBV21-1 is recorded as a pseudogene. The CDR3 is 14 residues long.

This clonotype was counted only a few times. The J gene is TRBJ2-7, the V gene TRBV12-3 or TRBV12-4; D is unresolved. The CDR3 totals 12 residues. The ends were cut back, 6 bases at V and 2 bases at J, with 8 bases in the middle. In DNA, the CDR3 is TGTGCCAGCAGCGCTGAGGCCTACGAGCAGTACTTC. This translates into CASSAEAYEQYF.

This clonotype was seen a few times. The J gene is TRBJ1-1, the V gene TRBV11-2; D is ambiguous. V was trimmed by 0 bases and J by 8 bases, leaving 7 bases between them. The CDR3 covers 12 residues. The germline CDR1 and CDR2 sequences are SGHAT and FQNNGV. The CDR3 sequence: CASSLDVLEAFF. CDR3 DNA: TGTGCCAGCAGCTTAGACGTACTGGAAGCTTTCTTT.

This clonotype came up a few times. The chain has TRBV27 and TRBJ1-1; weak D call: TRBD1 (5 bases). The CDR3 is made up of 15 amino acids. The V end was cut by 2 bases, the J end by 4 bases, with 14 bases between. Germline CDR1 reads MNHEY; CDR2 reads SMNVEV (reference sequence). Here the CDR3 DNA reads TGTGCCAGCAGTTTACAGCAGGGCCGACTCACTGAAGCTTTCTTT. This sequence encodes CASSLQQGRLTEAFF.

This clonotype was detected a few times. This chain links TRBV5-6 with TRBJ1-4, with D unresolved. CDR1 SGHDT and CDR2 YYEEEE come from the germline V gene. This CDR3 contains 14 residues. Trimming removed 0 bases at V and 4 bases at J, with 7 bases between. The CDR3 DNA is TGTGCCAGCAGCTTGGGGGCCCTTAATGAAAAACTGTTTTTT. Its translation is CASSLGALNEKLFF.

The V gene is TRBV25-1, the J gene TRBJ1-5; D possibly corresponds to TRBD1 (6 bases). CDR1 is MGHDK and CDR2 is SYGVNS in the germline V gene. Between the trimmed V and J ends, which lost 2 bases and 3 bases, there was a span of 11 bases. This CDR3 comprises 15 residues. The CDR3 loop reads CASSERGGPNQPQHF. The CDR3 DNA reads TGTGCCAGCAGTGAAAGGGGGGGACCCAATCAGCCCCAGCATTTT.

This clonotype was detected many times. The chain carries TRBV5-4 and TRBJ2-7; 7 bases are shared with TRBD2. The junction had 3 bases not matched to a gene; V was cut back by 0 bases and J by 0 bases. The CDR3 covers 15 residues. The germline V gene has CDR1 SGHNT and CDR2 YYREEE (reference sequence). For the CDR3, the DNA is TGTGCCAGCAGCTTGGTGTCTAGCGGCTCCTACGAGCAGTACTTC. Its translation: CASSLVSSGSYEQYF.

This clonotype was detected only once. V usage is TRBV27 and J usage is TRBJ2-7; 7 positions agree with TRBD1. The germline V gene has CDR1 MNHEY and CDR2 SMNVEV (reference sequence). The CDR3 loop spans 15 amino acids. Losses at the gene ends were 0 bases for V and 3 bases for J; bases not matched to a gene: 5. The CDR3 region has the DNA TGTGCCAGCAGTTTATCCGGGGACAGCCTCTACGAGCAGTACTTC. As protein: CASSLSGDSLYEQYF.

A word on this clonotype: Mismatch with germline at one junction end may stem from a read error. The chain joins TRBV27 to TRBJ2-7; 7 bases are a match to TRBD2. This CDR3 has 14 residues. Germline values: CDR1 MNHEY, CDR2 SMNVEV (reference sequence). CDR3 sequence: CASGFGTTSPEQYF. The CDR3 DNA reads TGTGCCAGCGGTTTTGGGACTACCTCCCCCGAGCAGTACTTC.

J is TRBJ2-1 and V is TRBV19; D not certain. Trimming stripped 1 base from V and 5 bases from J, with 12 bases between. The germline V gene encodes CDR1 LNHDA and CDR2 SQIVND (reference sequence). This CDR3 is built from 15 residues. The DNA for the CDR3 is TGTGCCAGTAGTATAGTTTCAGCAGCTAACAATGAGCAGTTCTTC. Residues: CASSIVSAANNEQFF.

This clonotype was counted between two and nine times. J is TRBJ1-1 and V is TRBV11-2; no firm D call. From germline, CDR1 is SGHAT and CDR2 FQNNGV. Trimming stripped 5 bases from V and 4 bases from J, with 14 bases between. The CDR3 loop spans 14 amino acids. This chain's CDR3 is CASSDRMGFTEAFF. The CDR3 DNA reads as TGTGCCAGCAGCGATCGGATGGGCTTCACTGAAGCTTTCTTT.

This clonotype was detected ten times or more. The V gene is TRBV5-1, the J gene TRBJ2-2; possible D gene TRBD2, 6 bases. CDR3 length equals 15 residues. Germline CDR1 reads SGHRS; CDR2 reads YFSETQ. Trimming pared 5 bases from V and 4 bases from J, leaving 15 bases between. This CDR3 is CASRVATEGTGELFF. The CDR3 bases are TGCGCCAGCAGGGTCGCGACGGAGGGCACCGGGGAGCTGTTTTTT.

This clonotype has a count of ten or more. The V call is TRBV28, the J call TRBJ2-3; D remains ambiguous. CDR1 and CDR2 from the germline V gene are MDHEN and SYDVKM. CDR3 length: 16 amino acids. V lost 7 bases and J 0 bases, leaving 17 bases between the germline ends. CDR3 residues: CASTTDPGPSTDTQYF. The CDR3 region has the DNA TGTGCCAGCACCACCGACCCGGGCCCTAGCACAGATACGCAGTATTTT.

This clonotype came up a few times. This chain links TRBV15 with TRBJ2-5, with 10 positions matching TRBD1. This CDR3 comprises 13 residues. V was clipped by 6 bases and J by 4 bases; unmatched bases: 2. Germline V gene sequence: CDR1 LNHNV, CDR2 YYDKDF (reference sequence). The CDR3 sequence: CATRGTGAETQYF. The CDR3 coding sequence is TGTGCCACCAGAGGGACAGGGGCAGAGACCCAGTACTTC.

Comments on this clonotype: A read error is possible here, since a much larger clone lies one base away. The chain couples TRBV5-4 to TRBJ2-4, with a weak D call TRBD1 (6 bases). In germline, CDR1 is SGHNT, CDR2 YYREEE (reference sequence). This CDR3 spans 15 amino acids. CDR3 sequence: CGYRTVTLAKNIQYF. The CDR3 nucleotides are TGTGGCTACCGGACAGTGACTCTAGCCAAAAACATTCAGTACTTC.

A word on this clonotype: Possible read error: a much larger clone is one base away. The CDR3 sequence is CASSSSWGLGTQYF. The CDR3 nucleotides are TGTGCCAGCAGCTCCTCATGGGGGCTGGGGACCCAGTACTTC. This rearrangement joins TRBV7-2 to TRBJ2-5; D might be TRBD1 (6 bases). The length of the CDR3 is 14 residues. Trimming removed 4 bases from V and 7 bases from J, with 16 bases in between. CDR1 SGHTA and CDR2 FQGNSA come from the germline V gene. Supplemented by reference TRBV7-2 and TRBJ2-5, the full variable domain reads GAGVSQSPSNKVTEKGKDVELRCDPISGHTALYWYRQSLGQGLEFLIYFQGNSAPDKSGLPSDRFSAERTGGSVSTLTIQRTQQEDSAVYLCASSSSWGLGTQYFGPGTRLLVL.